These T cell receptor beta chains were read from a single sample in a study of siplizumab effects on memory and regulatory T cells. Repertoires were generated with immunoSEQ multiplex PCR, while TCRdb's copy carries only in-frame clones and drops some. This table holds some 80,000 clones, about 95% found once. The sequenced sample consisted of CD8+ T cells sorted from blood. Source of these receptors: a human donor in good health. CDR3s include the opening cysteine and the closing phenylalanine or tryptophan. D genes are given only for firm matches. A clone size is listed for some rows: how often the clone was seen (once, few, many), or a class if it is expanded.

D gene	clone size	J gene	V gene	CDR3 length	CDR3 protein	CDR3 DNA
.	.	TRBJ2-7	TRBV27	12	CASSAGSGEQYF	TGTGCCAGCAGTGCAGGGTCAGGCGAGCAGTACTTC
TRBD2	.	TRBJ2-7	TRBV28	15	CASSPRLAGGNEQYF	TGTGCCAGCAGCCCTAGACTAGCGGGAGGCAACGAGCAGTACTTC
TRBD1	.	TRBJ2-1	TRBV27	14	CASSLSNRGNEQFF	TGTGCCAGCAGTCTTTCAAACAGGGGAAATGAGCAGTTCTTC
TRBD2	.	TRBJ2-1	TRBV9	17	CASSVGGGLAGRNEQFF	TGTGCCAGCAGCGTAGGAGGGGGACTAGCGGGACGGAATGAGCAGTTCTTC
TRBD1	.	TRBJ2-3	TRBV5-5	16	CASSTGTADYTDTQYF	TGTGCCAGCAGCACAGGGACAGCCGACTACACAGATACGCAGTATTTT
.	.	TRBJ1-3	TRBV7-2	15	CASSWTLVTGNTIYF	TGTGCCAGCAGCTGGACACTGGTTACGGGAAACACCATATATTTT
TRBD2	.	TRBJ2-5	TRBV9	15	CASSDSGRIQETQYF	TGTGCCAGCAGTGATAGCGGGAGGATCCAAGAGACCCAGTACTTC
.	.	TRBJ2-7	TRBV18	14	CASSPLRDNYEQYF	TGTGCCAGCTCACCACTCCGGGACAACTACGAGCAGTACTTC
.	.	TRBJ1-3	TRBV6-5	14	CASSEWAGGNTIYF	TGTGCCAGCAGCGAATGGGCAGGAGGAAACACCATATATTTT
.	.	TRBJ1-1	TRBV29-1	14	CSVVPPTPNTEAFF	TGCAGCGTTGTCCCGCCGACCCCGAACACTGAAGCTTTCTTT
.	.	TRBJ1-1	TRBV19	15	CASSILWGVNTEAFF	TGTGCCAGTAGTATTCTCTGGGGAGTAAACACTGAAGCTTTCTTT
.	.	TRBJ2-7	TRBV6-1	13	CASSEGRTYEQYF	TGTGCCAGCAGTGAAGGGCGTACCTACGAGCAGTACTTC
.	.	TRBJ2-3	TRBV19	16	CASSPWRQEGTDTQYF	TGTGCCAGTAGTCCTTGGCGACAGGAGGGCACAGATACGCAGTATTTT
.	.	TRBJ1-5	TRBV23-1	15	CASSRRDGYNQPQHF	TGCGCCAGCAGTCGGAGGGACGGTTACAATCAGCCCCAGCATTTT
.	.	TRBJ2-1	TRBV19	15	CASSSRTGFYNEQFF	TGTGCCAGTAGTTCCAGGACGGGCTTTTACAATGAGCAGTTCTTC
TRBD2	.	TRBJ2-7	TRBV6-6	15	CASSGTSGISYEQYF	TGTGCCAGCAGCGGGACTAGCGGGATCTCCTACGAGCAGTACTTC
.	.	TRBJ2-7	TRBV13	13	CASSLWGPDEQYF	TGTGCCAGCAGCCTATGGGGGCCGGACGAGCAGTACTTC
.	.	TRBJ2-2	TRBV18	14	CASSSGHQTGELFF	TGTGCCAGCTCATCTGGACACCAGACCGGGGAGCTGTTTTTT
.	.	TRBJ2-3	TRBV2	14	CATAGPGTTDTQYF	TGTGCCACTGCTGGTCCGGGGACCACAGATACGCAGTATTTT
.	.	TRBJ2-3	TRBV7-9	14	CASSSPWESDTQYF	TGTGCCAGCAGCTCCCCGTGGGAGTCAGATACGCAGTATTTT
TRBD2	.	TRBJ2-7	TRBV13	15	CASSPGLAGNYEQYF	TGTGCCAGCAGCCCGGGACTAGCGGGGAATTACGAGCAGTACTTC
.	.	TRBJ2-2	TRBV7-6	19	CASSSLYGDGSPNTGELFF	TGTGCCAGCAGCTCCTTATATGGGGACGGGAGTCCGAACACCGGGGAGCTGTTTTTT
TRBD1	.	TRBJ2-7	TRBV4-1	15	CASSQPGQGAYEQYF	TGCGCCAGCAGCCAACCGGGACAGGGGGCGTACGAGCAGTACTTC
TRBD1	.	TRBJ2-1	TRBV28	13	CASSGTGVVVQFF	TGTGCCAGCTCCGGGACAGGGGTAGTGGTGCAGTTCTTC
TRBD2	once	TRBJ2-3	TRBV13	15	CASSPRGGDTDTQYF	TGTGCCAGCAGCCCCCGTGGGGGGGACACAGATACGCAGTATTTT
.	.	TRBJ2-2	TRBV19	17	CASSIHPTRANTGELFF	TGTGCCAGTAGTATCCACCCCACACGCGCGAACACCGGGGAGCTGTTTTTT
TRBD2	.	TRBJ2-1	TRBV6-4	20	CASSDIQGLAGGRVGNEQFF	TGTGCCAGCAGTGACATCCAGGGACTAGCGGGAGGAAGAGTCGGGAATGAGCAGTTCTTC
.	once	TRBJ1-4	TRBV4-1	14	CASTPGRGNEKLFF	TGCGCCAGCACCCCAGGACGGGGAAATGAAAAACTGTTTTTT